A selection of T cell receptor beta chains follows, all from one sample in a study of chemoradiotherapy in HPV16-positive cancers. Assay: immunoSEQ multiplex PCR; the TCRdb copy retains only in-frame clones and omits some. The sample has approximately 12,000 clones, around 73% seen once. Sample collection occurred from a patient who underwent chemoradiotherapy. All receptors come from a human donor with HPV-associated anogenital cancer. Both conserved end residues are part of each CDR3. Each record gives: clone size, D gene, J gene, V gene, CDR3 protein, CDR3 DNA. The D gene is left open where the match is weak. The size entry is marked missing in some rows and otherwise reads once, few, many or a size class.

size: -; D: -; J: TRBJ1-1; V: TRBV10-1; CDR3: CASRIPGPEAFF; DNA: TGCGCCAGCAGGATCCCGGGCCCCGAAGCTTTCTTT
size: once; D: TRBD2; J: TRBJ2-6; V: TRBV6-5; CDR3: CASSRGVGGANVLTF; DNA: TGTGCCAGCAGTCGGGGGGTCGGTGGGGCCAACGTCCTGACTTTC
size: -; D: TRBD2; J: TRBJ2-2; V: TRBV7-9; CDR3: CASSQRPGTSNTGELFF; DNA: TGTGCCAGCAGCCAACGGCCCGGGACTAGTAACACCGGGGAGCTGTTTTTT
size: few; D: -; J: TRBJ2-1; V: TRBV6-5; CDR3: CASSRDNEQFF; DNA: TGTGCCAGCAGCCGGGACAATGAGCAGTTCTTC
size: -; D: -; J: TRBJ1-6; V: TRBV6-6; CDR3: CASSTSLGGGSPLHF; DNA: TGTGCCAGCAGTACCTCTTTAGGGGGGGGCTCACCCCTCCACTTT
size: -; D: TRBD2; J: TRBJ2-3; V: TRBV7-2; CDR3: CASSLIAGRVSPDTQYF; DNA: TGTGCCAGCAGCTTAATAGCCGGGAGGGTGTCCCCAGATACGCAGTATTTT
size: -; D: -; J: TRBJ1-4; V: TRBV6-6; CDR3: CASSPRKGGEKLFF; DNA: TGTGCCAGCAGTCCCCGTAAGGGGGGTGAAAAACTGTTTTTT
size: -; D: TRBD1; J: TRBJ1-6; V: TRBV6-1; CDR3: CASDRDRGNSPLHF; DNA: TGTGCCAGCGACAGGGACAGGGGAAATTCACCCCTCCACTTT
size: -; D: TRBD2; J: TRBJ2-1; V: TRBV6-4; CDR3: CASSALAGGLYNEQFF; DNA: TGTGCCAGCAGTGCACTAGCGGGGGGGCTCTACAATGAGCAGTTCTTC
size: few; D: -; J: TRBJ1-3; V: TRBV7-2; CDR3: CASSFGNTIYF; DNA: TGTGCCAGCAGCTTTGGAAACACCATATATTTT
size: -; D: -; J: TRBJ1-1; V: TRBV28; CDR3: CASSWSQGDTEAFF; DNA: TGTGCCAGCAGTTGGTCCCAGGGTGACACTGAAGCTTTCTTT
size: -; D: -; J: TRBJ1-2; V: TRBV19; CDR3: CASSWKGSGGYTF; DNA: TGTGCCAGTAGTTGGAAGGGAAGTGGTGGCTACACCTTC
size: -; D: -; J: TRBJ1-1; V: TRBV18; CDR3: CASSPREARAFF; DNA: TGTGCCAGCTCACCAAGAGAGGCTCGGGCTTTCTTT
size: -; D: -; J: TRBJ1-5; V: TRBV5-1; CDR3: CASSLDGYSNQPQHF; DNA: TGCGCCAGCAGCTTGGACGGGTATAGCAATCAGCCCCAGCATTTT
size: -; D: -; J: TRBJ1-2; V: TRBV6-5; CDR3: CASRAGHANGYTF; DNA: TGTGCCAGCAGAGCGGGACACGCAAATGGCTACACCTTC
size: few; D: -; J: TRBJ1-4; V: TRBV19; CDR3: CASSIDLGSEKLFF; DNA: TGTGCCAGTAGTATAGATTTGGGCAGCGAAAAACTGTTTTTT
size: -; D: -; J: TRBJ1-5; V: TRBV10-3; CDR3: CAISTGLNQPQHF; DNA: TGTGCCATCAGTACGGGACTCAATCAGCCCCAGCATTTT
size: -; D: -; J: TRBJ1-2; V: TRBV28; CDR3: CASSLFDGYTF; DNA: TGTGCCAGCAGTTTATTTGATGGCTACACCTTC
size: -; D: -; J: TRBJ2-6; V: TRBV6-5; CDR3: CASSYDGSSGANVLTF; DNA: TGTGCCAGCAGTTACGACGGAAGCTCTGGGGCCAACGTCCTGACTTTC
size: -; D: -; J: TRBJ1-5; V: TRBV19; CDR3: CASSMAPNGNQPQHF; DNA: TGTGCCAGTAGTATGGCCCCGAATGGGAATCAGCCCCAGCATTTT
size: -; D: -; J: TRBJ2-3; V: TRBV19; CDR3: CASSTTRSSDTQYF; DNA: TGTGCCAGTAGTACAACACGATCATCAGATACGCAGTATTTT
size: -; D: -; J: TRBJ1-4; V: TRBV30; CDR3: CACYCPYNEKLFF; DNA: TGTGCCTGCTACTGCCCCTATAATGAAAAACTGTTTTTT
size: -; D: -; J: TRBJ2-2; V: TRBV28; CDR3: CASTLLGVGSNTGELFF; DNA: TGTGCCAGCACCTTATTAGGCGTCGGTTCGAACACCGGGGAGCTGTTTTTT
size: -; D: -; J: TRBJ1-6; V: TRBV9; CDR3: CASSRLPGTDYNSPLHF; DNA: TGTGCCAGCAGTCGCTTACCCGGGACCGATTATAATTCACCCCTCCACTTT
size: once; D: TRBD2; J: TRBJ2-1; V: TRBV9; CDR3: CASSPRPAGGPLFF; DNA: TGTGCCAGCAGCCCTCGGCCAGCGGGGGGGCCCCTGTTCTTC
size: few; D: -; J: TRBJ1-2; V: TRBV27; CDR3: CASSLSTVPNYGYTF; DNA: TGTGCCAGCAGTTTATCTACCGTCCCTAACTATGGCTACACCTTC